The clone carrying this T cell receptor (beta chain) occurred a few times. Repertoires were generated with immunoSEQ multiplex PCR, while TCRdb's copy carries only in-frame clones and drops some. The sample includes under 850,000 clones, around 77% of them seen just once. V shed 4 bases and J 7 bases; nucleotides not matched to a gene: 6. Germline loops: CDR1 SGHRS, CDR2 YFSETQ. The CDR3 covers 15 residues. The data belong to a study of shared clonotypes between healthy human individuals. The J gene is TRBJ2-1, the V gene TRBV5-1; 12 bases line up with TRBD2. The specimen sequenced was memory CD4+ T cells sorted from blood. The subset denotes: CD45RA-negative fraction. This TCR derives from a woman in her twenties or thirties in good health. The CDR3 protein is CASSPTSGSRNEQFF. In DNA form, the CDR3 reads TGCGCCAGCAGCCCGACTAGCGGGAGTCGAAATGAGCAGTTCTTC.